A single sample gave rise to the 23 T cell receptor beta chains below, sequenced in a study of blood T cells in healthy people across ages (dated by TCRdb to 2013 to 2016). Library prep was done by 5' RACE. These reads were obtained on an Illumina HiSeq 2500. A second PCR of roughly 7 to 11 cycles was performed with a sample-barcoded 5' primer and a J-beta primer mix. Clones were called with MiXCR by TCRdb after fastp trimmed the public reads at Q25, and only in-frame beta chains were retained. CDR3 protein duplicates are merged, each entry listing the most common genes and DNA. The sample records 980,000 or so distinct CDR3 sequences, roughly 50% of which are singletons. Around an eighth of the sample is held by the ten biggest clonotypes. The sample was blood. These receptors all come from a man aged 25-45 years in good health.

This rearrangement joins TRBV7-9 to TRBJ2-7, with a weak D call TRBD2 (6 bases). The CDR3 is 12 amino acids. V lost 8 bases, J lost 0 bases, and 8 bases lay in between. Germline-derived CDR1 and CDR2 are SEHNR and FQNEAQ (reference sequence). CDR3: CASDGSSYEQYF. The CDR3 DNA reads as TGTGCCAGCGACGGGAGCTCCTACGAGCAGTACTTC.

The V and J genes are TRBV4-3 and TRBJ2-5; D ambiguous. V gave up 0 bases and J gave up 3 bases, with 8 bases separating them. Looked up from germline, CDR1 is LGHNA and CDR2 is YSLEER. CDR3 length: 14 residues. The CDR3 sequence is CASSQENIKETQYF. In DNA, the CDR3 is TGCGCCAGCAGCCAAGAGAACATTAAAGAGACCCAGTACTTC.

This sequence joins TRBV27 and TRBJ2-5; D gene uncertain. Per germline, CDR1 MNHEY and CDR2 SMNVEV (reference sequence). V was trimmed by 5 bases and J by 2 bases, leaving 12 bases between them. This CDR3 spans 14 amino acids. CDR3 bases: TGTGCCAGCAGTCCCCTATTTTCACAAGAGACCCAGTACTTC. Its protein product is CASSPLFSQETQYF.

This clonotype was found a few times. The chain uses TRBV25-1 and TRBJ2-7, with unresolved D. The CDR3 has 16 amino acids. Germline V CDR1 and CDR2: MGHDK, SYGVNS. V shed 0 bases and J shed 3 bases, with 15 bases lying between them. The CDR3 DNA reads TGTGCCAGCAGTGAATATATGAGACAAACCTACTACGAGCAGTACTTC. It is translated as CASSEYMRQTYYEQYF.

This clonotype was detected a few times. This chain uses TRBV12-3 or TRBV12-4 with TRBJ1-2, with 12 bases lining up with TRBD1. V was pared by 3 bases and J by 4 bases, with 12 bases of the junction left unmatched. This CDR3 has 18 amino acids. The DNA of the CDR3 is TGTGCCAGCAGTTTTCTCGGGACAGGGGGCGCCAAGGGCTATGGCTACACCTTC. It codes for CASSFLGTGGAKGYGYTF.

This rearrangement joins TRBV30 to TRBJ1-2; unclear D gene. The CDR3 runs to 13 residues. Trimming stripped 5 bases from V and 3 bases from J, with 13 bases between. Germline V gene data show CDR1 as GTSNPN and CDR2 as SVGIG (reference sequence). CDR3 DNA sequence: TGTGCCTGGTCGGACGGAAATTACTATGGCTACACCTTC. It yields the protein CAWSDGNYYGYTF.

CDR3 residues: CSIGQETQYF. CDR3 DNA sequence: TGCAGTATTGGGCAAGAGACCCAGTACTTC. The chain carries TRBV20-1 and TRBJ2-5; D ambiguous. V dropped 8 bases and J dropped 2 bases, with 6 bases sitting between them. Germline CDR1 and CDR2: DFQATT and SNEGSKA (reference sequence). CDR3 length: 10 residues.

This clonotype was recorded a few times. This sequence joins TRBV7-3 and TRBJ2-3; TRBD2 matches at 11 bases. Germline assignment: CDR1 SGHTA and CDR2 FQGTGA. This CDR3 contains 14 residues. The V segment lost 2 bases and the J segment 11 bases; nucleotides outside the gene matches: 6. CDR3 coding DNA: TGTGCCAGCAGCTTAGGGACTAGCGGTCGCAGGCAGTATTTT. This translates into CASSLGTSGRRQYF.

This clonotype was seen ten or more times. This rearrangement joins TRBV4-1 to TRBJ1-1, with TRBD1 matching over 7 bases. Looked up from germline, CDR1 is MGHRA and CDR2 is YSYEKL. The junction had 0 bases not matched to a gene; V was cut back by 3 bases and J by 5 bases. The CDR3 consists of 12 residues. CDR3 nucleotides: TGCGCCAGCAGCCAGGGACAGACTGAAGCTTTCTTT. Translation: CASSQGQTEAFF.

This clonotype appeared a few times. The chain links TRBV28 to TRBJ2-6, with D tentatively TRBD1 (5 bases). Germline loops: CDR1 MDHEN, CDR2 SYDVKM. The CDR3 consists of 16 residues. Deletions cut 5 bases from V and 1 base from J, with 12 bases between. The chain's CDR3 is CASSPAPGSGANVLTF. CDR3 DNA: TGTGCCAGCAGTCCGGCCCCAGGGTCTGGGGCCAACGTCCTGACTTTC. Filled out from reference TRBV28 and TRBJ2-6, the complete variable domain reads DVKVTQSSRYLVKRTGEKVFLECVQDMDHENMFWYRQDPGLGLRLIYFSYDVKMKEKGDIPEGYSVSREKKERFSLILESASTNQTSMYLCASSPAPGSGANVLTFGAGSRLTVL.

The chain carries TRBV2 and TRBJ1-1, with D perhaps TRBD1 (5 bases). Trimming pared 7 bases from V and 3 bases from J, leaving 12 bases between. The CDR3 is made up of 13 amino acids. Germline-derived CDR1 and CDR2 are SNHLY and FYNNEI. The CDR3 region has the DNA TGTGCCAGCATTGTTACAGGATACACTGAAGCTTTCTTT. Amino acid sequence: CASIVTGYTEAFF.

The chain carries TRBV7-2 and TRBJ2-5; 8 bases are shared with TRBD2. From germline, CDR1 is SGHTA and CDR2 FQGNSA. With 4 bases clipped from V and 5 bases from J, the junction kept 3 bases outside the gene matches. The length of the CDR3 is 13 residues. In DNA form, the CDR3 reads TGTGCCAGCAGCTGCACGGGGGGGGAGACCCAGTACTTC. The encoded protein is CASSCTGGETQYF.

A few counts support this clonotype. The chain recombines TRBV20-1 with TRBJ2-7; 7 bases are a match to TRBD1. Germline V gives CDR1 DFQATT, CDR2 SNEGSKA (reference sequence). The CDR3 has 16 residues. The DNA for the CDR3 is TGCAGCGGCCATTCCGGACAGGCCAGACTATACTACGAGCAGTACTTC. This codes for CSGHSGQARLYYEQYF.

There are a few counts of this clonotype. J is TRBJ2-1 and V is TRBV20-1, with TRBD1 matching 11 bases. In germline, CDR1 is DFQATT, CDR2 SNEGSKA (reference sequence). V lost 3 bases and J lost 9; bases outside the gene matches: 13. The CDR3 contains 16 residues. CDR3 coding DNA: TGCAGTGCTAGTCTCCGGGACAGGGGGTCATATACTGAGCAGTTCTTC. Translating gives CSASLRDRGSYTEQFF.

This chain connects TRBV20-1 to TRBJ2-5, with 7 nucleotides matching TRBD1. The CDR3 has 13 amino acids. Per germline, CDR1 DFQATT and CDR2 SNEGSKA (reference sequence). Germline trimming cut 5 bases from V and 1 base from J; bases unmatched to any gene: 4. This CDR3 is CSAAQGIQETQYF. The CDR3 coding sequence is TGCAGTGCTGCACAGGGGATCCAAGAGACCCAGTACTTC.

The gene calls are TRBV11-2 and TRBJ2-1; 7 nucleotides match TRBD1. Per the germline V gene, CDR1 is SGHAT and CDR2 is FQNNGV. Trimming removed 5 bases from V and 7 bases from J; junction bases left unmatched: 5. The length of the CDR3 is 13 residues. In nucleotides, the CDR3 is TGTGCCAGCAGCGGACACAGGGGTAATGAGCAGTTCTTC. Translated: CASSGHRGNEQFF.

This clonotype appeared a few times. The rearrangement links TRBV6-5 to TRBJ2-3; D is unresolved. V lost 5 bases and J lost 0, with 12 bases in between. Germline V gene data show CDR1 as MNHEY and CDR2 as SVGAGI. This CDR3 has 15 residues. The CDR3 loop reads CASSPLRSSTDTQYF. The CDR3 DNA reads TGTGCCAGCAGTCCCCTGCGTTCTAGCACAGATACGCAGTATTTT.

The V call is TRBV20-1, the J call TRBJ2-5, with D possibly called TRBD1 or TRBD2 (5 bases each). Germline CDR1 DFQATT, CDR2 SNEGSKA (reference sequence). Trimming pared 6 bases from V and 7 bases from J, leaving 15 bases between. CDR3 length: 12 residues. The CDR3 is CSASGLVGTQYF. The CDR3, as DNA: TGCAGTGCCTCGGGGCTTGTGGGGACCCAGTACTTC.

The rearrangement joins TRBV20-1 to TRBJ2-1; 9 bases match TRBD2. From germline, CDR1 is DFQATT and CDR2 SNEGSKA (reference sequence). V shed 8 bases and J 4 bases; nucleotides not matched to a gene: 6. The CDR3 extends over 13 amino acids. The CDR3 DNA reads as TGCAGTTCCGGGACTAGCAGTTACAATGAGCAGTTCTTC. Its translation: CSSGTSSYNEQFF.

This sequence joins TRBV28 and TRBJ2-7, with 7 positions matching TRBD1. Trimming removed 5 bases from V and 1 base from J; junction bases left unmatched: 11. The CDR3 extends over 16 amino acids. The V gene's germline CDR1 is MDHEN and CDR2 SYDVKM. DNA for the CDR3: TGTGCCAGCAGTCGTAGGACAGGCGGACTTTCCTACGAGCAGTACTTC. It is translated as CASSRRTGGLSYEQYF.

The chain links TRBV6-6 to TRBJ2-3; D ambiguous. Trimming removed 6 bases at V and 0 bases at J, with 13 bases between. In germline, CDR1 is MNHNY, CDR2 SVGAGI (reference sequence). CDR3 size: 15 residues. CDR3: CASSNRTLSTDTQYF. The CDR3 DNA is TGTGCCAGCAGCAACCGGACCCTCAGCACAGATACGCAGTATTTT.

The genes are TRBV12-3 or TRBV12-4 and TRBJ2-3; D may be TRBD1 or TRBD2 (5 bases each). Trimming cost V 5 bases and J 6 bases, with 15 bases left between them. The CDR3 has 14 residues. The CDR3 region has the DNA TGTGCCAGCAGTAAGAGGGGAGTTATTGATACGCAGTATTTT. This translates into CASSKRGVIDTQYF.

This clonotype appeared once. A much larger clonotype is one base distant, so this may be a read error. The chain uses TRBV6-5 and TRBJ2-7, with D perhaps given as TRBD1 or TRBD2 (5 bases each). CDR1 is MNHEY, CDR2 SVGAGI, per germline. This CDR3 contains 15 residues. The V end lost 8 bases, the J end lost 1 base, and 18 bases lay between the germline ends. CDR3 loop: CASGYRDGGSYEQYF. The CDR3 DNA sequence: TGTGCCAGCGGATACCGGGACGGCGGTTCCTACGAGCAGTACTTC.